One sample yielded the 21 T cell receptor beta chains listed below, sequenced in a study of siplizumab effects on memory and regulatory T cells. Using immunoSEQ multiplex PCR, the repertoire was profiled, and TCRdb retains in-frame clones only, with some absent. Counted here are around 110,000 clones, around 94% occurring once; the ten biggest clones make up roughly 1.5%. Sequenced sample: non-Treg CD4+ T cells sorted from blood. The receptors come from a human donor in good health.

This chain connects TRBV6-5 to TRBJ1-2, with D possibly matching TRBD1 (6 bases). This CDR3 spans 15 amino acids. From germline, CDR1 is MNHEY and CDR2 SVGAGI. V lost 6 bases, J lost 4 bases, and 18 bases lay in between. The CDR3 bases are TGTGCCAGCAGGAAGGGGGTGAGTCGAGGCTATGGCTACACCTTC. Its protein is CASRKGVSRGYGYTF.

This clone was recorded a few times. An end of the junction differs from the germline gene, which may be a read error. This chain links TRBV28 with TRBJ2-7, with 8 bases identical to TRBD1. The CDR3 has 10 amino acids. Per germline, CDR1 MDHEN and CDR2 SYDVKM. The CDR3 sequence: CATQGQGVTF. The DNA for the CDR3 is TGTGCCACCCAAGGACAGGGTGTTACCTTC.

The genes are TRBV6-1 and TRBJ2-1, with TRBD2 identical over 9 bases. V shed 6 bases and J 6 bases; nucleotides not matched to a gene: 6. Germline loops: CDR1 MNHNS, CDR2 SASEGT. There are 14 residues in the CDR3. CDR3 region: CASRPGTSPNEQFF. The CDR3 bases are TGTGCCAGCAGGCCCGGGACTAGCCCCAATGAGCAGTTCTTC.

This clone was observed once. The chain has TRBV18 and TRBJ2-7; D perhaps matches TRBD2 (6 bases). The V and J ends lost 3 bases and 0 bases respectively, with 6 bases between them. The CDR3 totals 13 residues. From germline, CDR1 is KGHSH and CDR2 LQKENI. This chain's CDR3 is CASSPGGSYEQYF. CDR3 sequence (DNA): TGTGCCAGCTCACCCGGGGGCTCCTACGAGCAGTACTTC.

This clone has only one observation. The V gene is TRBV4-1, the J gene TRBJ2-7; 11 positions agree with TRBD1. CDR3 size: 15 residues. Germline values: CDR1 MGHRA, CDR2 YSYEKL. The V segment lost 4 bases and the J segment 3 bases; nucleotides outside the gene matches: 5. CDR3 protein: CASSPGQGADYEQYF. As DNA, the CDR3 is TGCGCCAGCAGCCCTGGACAGGGGGCGGACTACGAGCAGTACTTC.

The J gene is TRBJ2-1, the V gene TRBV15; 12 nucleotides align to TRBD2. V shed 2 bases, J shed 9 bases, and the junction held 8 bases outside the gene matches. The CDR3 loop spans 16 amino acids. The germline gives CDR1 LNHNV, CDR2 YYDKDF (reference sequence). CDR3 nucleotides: TGTGCCACCAGCAGACCTGGACTAGCGGGGTACGGTGAGCAGTTCTTC. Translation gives CATSRPGLAGYGEQFF.

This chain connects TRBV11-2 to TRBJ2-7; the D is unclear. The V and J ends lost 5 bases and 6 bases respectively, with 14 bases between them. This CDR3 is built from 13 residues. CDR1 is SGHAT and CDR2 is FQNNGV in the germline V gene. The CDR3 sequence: CASSLQLPIEQYF. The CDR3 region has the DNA TGTGCCAGCAGCCTACAGCTGCCTATCGAGCAGTACTTC.

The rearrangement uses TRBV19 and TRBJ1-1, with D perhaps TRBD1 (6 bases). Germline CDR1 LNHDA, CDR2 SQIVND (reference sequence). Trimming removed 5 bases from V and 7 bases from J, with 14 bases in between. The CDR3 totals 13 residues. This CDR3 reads CASSPQGTGEAFF. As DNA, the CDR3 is TGTGCCAGTAGTCCGCAGGGGACCGGTGAAGCTTTCTTT.

CDR3 in amino acids: CASSPFGSGGDEQYF. Written as DNA, the CDR3 is TGTGCCAGCAGCCCATTCGGCTCAGGGGGTGACGAGCAGTACTTC. The rearrangement joins TRBV7-3 to TRBJ2-7, with 7 bases matching TRBD1. CDR3 length: 15 residues. Trimming took 5 bases from V and 5 from J; bases not matched to a gene: 12. Looked up from germline, CDR1 is SGHTA and CDR2 is FQGTGA. Using reference TRBV7-3 and TRBJ2-7 for the parts outside the CDR3, the full variable domain is GAGVSQTPSNKVTEKGKYVELRCDPISGHTALYWYRQSLGQGPEFLIYFQGTGAADDSGLPNDRFFAVRPEGSVSTLKIQRTERGDSAVYLCASSPFGSGGDEQYFGPGTRLTVT.

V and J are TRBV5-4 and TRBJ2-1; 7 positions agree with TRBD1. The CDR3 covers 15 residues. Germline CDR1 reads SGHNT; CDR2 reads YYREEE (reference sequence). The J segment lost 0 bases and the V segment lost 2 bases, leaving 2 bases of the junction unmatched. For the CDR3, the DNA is TGTGCCAGCAGCTTCGACAGGGCCTCCTACAATGAGCAGTTCTTC. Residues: CASSFDRASYNEQFF.

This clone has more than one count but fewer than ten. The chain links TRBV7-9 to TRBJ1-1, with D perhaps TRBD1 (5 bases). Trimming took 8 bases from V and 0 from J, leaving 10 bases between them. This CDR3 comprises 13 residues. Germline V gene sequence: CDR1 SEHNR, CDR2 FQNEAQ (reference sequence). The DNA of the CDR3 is TGTGCCAGCGGGGGTCAGATGAACACTGAAGCTTTCTTT. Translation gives CASGGQMNTEAFF. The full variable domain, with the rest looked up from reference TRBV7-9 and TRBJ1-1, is DTGVSQNPRHKITKRGQNVTFRCDPISEHNRLYWYRQTLGQGPEFLTYFQNEAQLEKSRLLSDRFSAERPKGSFSTLEIQRTEQGDSAMYLCASGGQMNTEAFFGQGTRLTVV.

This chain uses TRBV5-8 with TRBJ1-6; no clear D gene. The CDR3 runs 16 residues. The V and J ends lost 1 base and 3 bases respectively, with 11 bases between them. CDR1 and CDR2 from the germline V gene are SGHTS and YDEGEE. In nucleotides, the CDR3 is TGTGCCAGCAGCTTGTTTTCGGGGAACTATAATTCACCCCTCCACTTT. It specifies CASSLFSGNYNSPLHF.

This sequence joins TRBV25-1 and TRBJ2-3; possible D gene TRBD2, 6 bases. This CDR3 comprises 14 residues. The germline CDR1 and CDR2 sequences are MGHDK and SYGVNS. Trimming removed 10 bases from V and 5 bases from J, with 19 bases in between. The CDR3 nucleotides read TGTGCCAAATGGAGGGTCGTGGGGGTAGATACGCAGTATTTT. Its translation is CAKWRVVGVDTQYF.

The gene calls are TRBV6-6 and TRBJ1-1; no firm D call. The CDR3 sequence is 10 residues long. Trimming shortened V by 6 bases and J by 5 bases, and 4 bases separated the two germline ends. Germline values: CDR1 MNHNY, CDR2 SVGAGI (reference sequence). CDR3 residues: CASSETEAFF. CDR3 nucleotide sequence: TGTGCCAGCAGCGAGACTGAAGCTTTCTTT.

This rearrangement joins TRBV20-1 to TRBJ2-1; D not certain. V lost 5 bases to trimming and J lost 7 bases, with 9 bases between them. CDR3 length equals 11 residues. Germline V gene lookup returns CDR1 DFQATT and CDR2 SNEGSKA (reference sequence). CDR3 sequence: CSAVGSNEQFF. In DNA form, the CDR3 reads TGCAGTGCTGTCGGTAGTAATGAGCAGTTCTTC.

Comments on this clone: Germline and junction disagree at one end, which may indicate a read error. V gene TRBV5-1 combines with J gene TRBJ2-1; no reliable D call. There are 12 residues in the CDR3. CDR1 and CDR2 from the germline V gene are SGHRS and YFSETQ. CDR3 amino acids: CASSLGGEVRIF. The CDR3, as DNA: TGCGCCAGCAGCTTGGGTGGTGAGGTGCGGATCTTC.

This CDR3 is CASSYDRQGKRREQYF. The CDR3 nucleotides read TGTGCCAGCAGTTATGACAGACAGGGCAAGAGGAGGGAGCAGTACTTC. This sequence joins TRBV6-9 and TRBJ2-7, with 7 bases matching TRBD1. Germline CDR1 MNHGY, CDR2 SVAAGI. Trimming took 2 bases from V and 7 from J; bases not matched to a gene: 14. This CDR3 region has 16 residues.

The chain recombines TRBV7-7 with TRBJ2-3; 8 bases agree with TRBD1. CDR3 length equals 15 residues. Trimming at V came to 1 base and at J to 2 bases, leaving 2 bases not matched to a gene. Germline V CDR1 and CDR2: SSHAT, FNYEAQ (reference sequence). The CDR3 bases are TGTGCCAGCAGCTTAGGGGACAGGCCCACAGATACGCAGTATTTT. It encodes CASSLGDRPTDTQYF.

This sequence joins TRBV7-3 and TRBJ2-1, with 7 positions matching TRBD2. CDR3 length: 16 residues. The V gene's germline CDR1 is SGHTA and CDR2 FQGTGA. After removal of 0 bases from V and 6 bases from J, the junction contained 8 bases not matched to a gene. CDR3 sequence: CASSLTPRGSVNEQFF. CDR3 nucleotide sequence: TGTGCCAGCAGCTTAACCCCTCGCGGGAGCGTCAATGAGCAGTTCTTC.

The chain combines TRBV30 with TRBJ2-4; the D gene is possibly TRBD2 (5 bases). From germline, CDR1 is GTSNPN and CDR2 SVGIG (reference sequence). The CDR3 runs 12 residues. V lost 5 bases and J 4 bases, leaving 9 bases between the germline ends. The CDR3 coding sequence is TGTGCCTGGGGGGAGATTAAAAACATTCAGTACTTC. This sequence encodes CAWGEIKNIQYF. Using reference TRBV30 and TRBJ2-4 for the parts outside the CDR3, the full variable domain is SQTIHQWPATLVQPVGSPLSLECTVEGTSNPNLYWYRQAAGRGLQLLFYSVGIGQISSEVPQNLSASRPQDRQFILSSKKLLLSDSGFYLCAWGEIKNIQYFGAGTRLSVL.

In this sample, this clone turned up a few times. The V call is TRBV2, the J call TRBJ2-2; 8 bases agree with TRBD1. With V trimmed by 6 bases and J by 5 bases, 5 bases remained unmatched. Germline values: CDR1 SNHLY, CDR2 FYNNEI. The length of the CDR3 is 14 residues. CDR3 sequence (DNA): TGTGCCAGCAGGGACAGGGTTTCAACCGGGGAGCTGTTTTTT. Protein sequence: CASRDRVSTGELFF. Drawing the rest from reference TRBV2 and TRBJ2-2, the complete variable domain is EPEVTQTPSHQVTQMGQEVILRCVPISNHLYFYWYRQILGQKVEFLVSFYNNEISEKSEIFDDQFSVERPDGSNFTLKIRSTKLEDSAMYFCASRDRVSTGELFFGEGSRLTVL.